This T cell receptor (beta chain) was observed in a study of blood T cell repertoires in COVID-19. The overall study: Samples taken during acute and convalescent COVID-19 were collected in the United States, Italy and Spain.

As processed by the authors: Reference gene primer amplification gave nucleated cell count estimates. Assay used: immunoSEQ multiplex PCR; TCRdb lists only in-frame clones, some missing. That table furnishes V, J and clone size, whereas the DNA furnished D and trimming. The sample consists of approximately 150,000 clones, around 85% of them appearing once. V lost 1 base and J 2 bases, leaving 9 bases between the germline ends. The CDR3 has 15 amino acids. The germline gives CDR1 LGHDT, CDR2 YNNKEL (reference sequence). Sequencing was performed on peripheral blood. The clonotype originates from a human donor in a cohort sampled during active COVID-19. V is TRBV3-1 (or the pseudogene TRBV3-2) and J is TRBJ2-1; weak D call: TRBD1 (5 bases). CDR3 region: CASSQVVRAYNEQFF. Here the CDR3 DNA reads TGTGCCAGCAGCCAAGTAGTCAGGGCCTACAATGAGCAGTTCTTC.